Each of the 10 T cell receptor beta chains below was sequenced from the same sample in a study of blood T cell repertoires in COVID-19. Some clones are missing from TCRdb's copy, which holds only in-frame ones; the method was immunoSEQ multiplex PCR. The sample holds 160,000 or so clones, about 90% seen once. The sequenced sample was PBMCs or T cells enriched from blood (not recorded which). Receptors were obtained from a human donor with acute COVID-19. The donor label of this sample is uncertain.

The J gene is TRBJ2-5, the V gene TRBV7-3; tentatively, D is TRBD2 (5 bases). The CDR3 runs 15 residues. With 5 bases removed from V and 2 bases from J, the gap between germline ends came to 15 bases. Germline values: CDR1 SGHTA, CDR2 FQGTGA. For the CDR3, the DNA is TGTGCCAGCAGCCTAATTCCGGGATCACAAGAGACCCAGTACTTC. This codes for CASSLIPGSQETQYF.

The V call is TRBV4-2, the J call TRBJ2-7; 11 nucleotides match TRBD2. V was clipped by 3 bases and J by 5 bases; unmatched bases: 9. Germline CDR1 reads LGHNA; CDR2 reads YNFKEQ. CDR3 length: 16 residues. Written as DNA, the CDR3 is TGTGCCAGCAGCCAGGATATAGCGGGGGGGCTCGACGAGCAGTACTTC. Residues: CASSQDIAGGLDEQYF.

The chain carries TRBV19 and TRBJ1-3; a possible D gene is TRBD1 (5 bases). The CDR3 sequence is 13 residues long. Trimming took off 9 bases at V and 4 bases at J, with 13 bases between the two ends. Looked up from germline, CDR1 is LNHDA and CDR2 is SQIVND (reference sequence). CDR3 amino acids: CASSRGGGNTIYF. The DNA for the CDR3 is TGTGCCAGCTCAAGGGGAGGAGGAAACACCATATATTTT.

This clone has only a few counts. The chain employs TRBV11-2 and TRBJ1-2, with TRBD1 matching 8 bases. The CDR3 length is 16 residues. V lost 0 bases to trimming and J lost 3 bases; unmatched junction nucleotides: 6. From germline, CDR1 is SGHAT and CDR2 FQNNGV. The CDR3 loop is CASSLDPRGRDYGYTF. CDR3 nucleotide sequence: TGTGCCAGCAGCTTAGATCCCAGGGGGCGGGACTATGGCTACACCTTC.

V and J are TRBV5-1 and TRBJ1-1, with D unresolved. Germline CDR1 SGHRS, CDR2 YFSETQ. The CDR3 contains 13 residues. Trimming removed 3 bases from V and 4 bases from J, with 10 bases in between. In DNA form, the CDR3 reads TGCGCCAGCAGCTACGGGATCGGCACTGAAGCTTTCTTT. This codes for CASSYGIGTEAFF. Full variable domain (remainder filled in from reference TRBV5-1 and TRBJ1-1): KAGVTQTPRYLIKTRGQQVTLSCSPISGHRSVSWYQQTPGQGLQFLFEYFSETQRNKGNFPGRFSGRQFSNSRSEMNVSTLELGDSALYLCASSYGIGTEAFFGQGTRLTVV.

The chain is built from TRBV4-1 and TRBJ2-3; 11 positions match TRBD2. This CDR3 has 14 residues. V trimming: 6 bases; J trimming: 3 bases; junction bases outside the gene matches: 2. Germline lookup yields CDR1 MGHRA and CDR2 YSYEKL. The CDR3 nucleotides read TGCGCCAGCAGGCTAGCGGGGGGTACAGATACGCAGTATTTT. Translated, it gives CASRLAGGTDTQYF.

The V gene is TRBV12-3 or TRBV12-4, the J gene TRBJ2-2; no reliable D call. The V end was cut by 8 bases, the J end by 1 base, with 8 bases between. This CDR3 spans 13 amino acids. The CDR3 here is CASVGGNTGELFF. In nucleotides, the CDR3 is TGTGCCAGCGTCGGTGGGAACACCGGGGAGCTGTTTTTT.

The rearrangement uses TRBV6-5 and TRBJ2-2, with 7 bases lining up with TRBD1. V shed 5 bases, J shed 4 bases, and the junction held 7 bases outside the gene matches. Germline V CDR1 and CDR2: MNHEY, SVGAGI. The CDR3 is 15 amino acids. The CDR3 coding sequence is TGTGCCAGCAGTCCCCTGACAGGGTTCACCGGGGAGCTGTTTTTT. Translation gives CASSPLTGFTGELFF.

V gene TRBV24-1 combines with J gene TRBJ1-2; the D is unclear. Trimming cost V 7 bases and J 5 bases, with 13 bases left between them. This CDR3 spans 13 amino acids. The germline CDR1 and CDR2 sequences are KGHDR and SFDVKD. The CDR3, as DNA: TGTGCCACCAGCGTCTACGAGGGATATGGCTACACCTTC. This codes for CATSVYEGYGYTF.

V usage is TRBV7-7 and J usage is TRBJ2-1, with D unclear. The CDR3 sequence is 15 residues long. V gave up 2 bases and J gave up 0 bases, with 8 bases separating them. Germline V gene sequence: CDR1 SSHAT, CDR2 FNYEAQ (reference sequence). The CDR3 nucleotides are TGTGCCAGCAGCTTAATAATGGCCTCCTACAATGAGCAGTTCTTC. This sequence encodes CASSLIMASYNEQFF.